These 11 T cell receptor beta chains originate from one sample sequenced in a study of prognosis after radiotherapy for stage I lung cancer. The genomic DNA TCR beta CDR3 region underwent two rounds of multiplex PCR. For every TRBV and TRBJ gene, a specific primer was used in first-round PCR. A single record per CDR3 protein comes from TCRdb applying MiXCR to the multiplex PCR reads. The top ten hold 30% to 40% of the sample, which has under 20,000 distinct CDR3 sequences, 44% seen once. The material was PBMCs, obtained before or after stereotactic body radiation therapy (not recorded which). These receptors were obtained from a donor aged 50 or older with non-small cell lung cancer.

This clonotype counts as medium-sized. The chain employs TRBV19 and TRBJ1-1; D call uncertain. The CDR3 contains 13 residues. Germline values: CDR1 LNHDA, CDR2 SQIVND (reference sequence). Trimming left V 7 bases short and J 1 base short, with 10 bases between. In DNA form, the CDR3 reads TGTGCCAGTAACCCCAGAGAGAACACTGAAGCTTTCTTT. This sequence encodes CASNPRENTEAFF. The whole variable domain, remainder taken from reference TRBV19 and TRBJ1-1, is DGGITQSPKYLFRKEGQNVTLSCEQNLNHDAMYWYRQDPGQGLRLIYYSQIVNDFQKGDIAEGYSVSREKKESFPLTVTSAQKNPTAFYLCASNPRENTEAFFGQGTRLTVV.

The chain employs TRBV5-5 and TRBJ2-7, with 9 positions matching TRBD2. The CDR3 extends over 16 amino acids. Per the germline V gene, CDR1 is SGHKS and CDR2 is YYEKEE (reference sequence). The J segment lost 2 bases and the V segment lost 0 bases, leaving 6 bases of the junction unmatched. The CDR3 DNA sequence: TGTGCCAGCAGCTTGGTTGGGACTAGCCTTACCTACGAGCAGTACTTC. This gives the protein CASSLVGTSLTYEQYF.

This clonotype was counted ten times or more. This chain uses TRBV10-3 with TRBJ2-7; D is possibly TRBD1 (5 bases). Trimming pared 2 bases from V and 4 bases from J, leaving 6 bases between. Per the germline V gene, CDR1 is ENHRY and CDR2 is SYGVKD. The CDR3 consists of 12 residues. In nucleotides, the CDR3 is TGTGCCATCAGTGAGAGGGGATACGAGCAGTACTTC. Its protein is CAISERGYEQYF.

The chain has TRBV15 and TRBJ2-3; 8 nucleotides line up with TRBD2. Germline-derived CDR1 and CDR2 are LNHNV and YYDKDF (reference sequence). CDR3 size: 21 residues. The V segment lost 2 bases and the J segment 0 bases; nucleotides outside the gene matches: 19. CDR3 residues: CATSRKLTSVRAQLSTDTQYF. The CDR3 bases are TGTGCCACCAGCAGAAAGTTGACTAGCGTGAGGGCCCAGCTGAGCACAGATACGCAGTATTTT.

This clonotype occurred many times. This chain connects TRBV24-1 to TRBJ2-5; 9 bases map to TRBD2. CDR3 length: 15 amino acids. The trim removed 2 bases at V and 5 bases at J, leaving 5 bases unmatched. Germline V gene data show CDR1 as KGHDR and CDR2 as SFDVKD. The CDR3 protein is CATSDSASGTETQYF. The CDR3 region has the DNA TGTGCCACCAGTGATTCTGCTAGCGGGACGGAGACCCAGTACTTC.

This clonotype was counted a few times. A much larger clone differs from this one at a single base, so this may be a read error. The chain carries TRBV20-1 and TRBJ1-1, with D perhaps TRBD1 (5 bases). Trimming removed 7 bases at V and 4 bases at J, with 22 bases between. CDR1 and CDR2 from the germline V gene are DFQATT and SNEGSKA (reference sequence). This CDR3 has 15 amino acids. The chain's CDR3 is CSEFVPSSRGTEAFF. The CDR3 bases are TGCAGTGAGTTTGTACCTTCTTCGAGGGGCACTGAAGCTTTCTTT.

This clonotype is categorized as medium-sized. This chain joins TRBV27 and TRBJ2-1, with D possibly matching TRBD1 (6 bases). Germline loops: CDR1 MNHEY, CDR2 SMNVEV (reference sequence). V was trimmed by 1 base and J by 6 bases, leaving 13 bases between them. This CDR3 spans 15 amino acids. CDR3 nucleotide sequence: TGTGCCAGCAGTTTATGGCAGGGGACAAGCAATGAGCAGTTCTTC. Protein product: CASSLWQGTSNEQFF.

To note about this clonotype: An end of the junction does not agree with germline; a read error may underlie this. The chain is built from TRBV6-1 and TRBJ1-1; weak D call: TRBD1 (5 bases). Germline CDR1 is MNHNS and CDR2 is SASEGT. This CDR3 has 15 amino acids. CDR3 coding DNA: TGTGCCAGCAGTGAAAACTCATGGGGCAACACTGAAGCTTTCTTC. Protein: CASSENSWGNTEAFF.

For this clonotype: A read error may be the cause here, since a much bigger clone is one base away. The chain uses TRBV2 and TRBJ2-1, with 7 bases lining up with TRBD1. The CDR3 contains 11 residues. CDR1 and CDR2 (germline): SNHLY, FYNNEI. The junction had 5 bases not matched to a gene; V was cut back by 5 bases and J by 13 bases. The CDR3 region is CASSPRDSQFF. In nucleotides, the CDR3 is TGTGCCAGCAGTCCCCGGGACAGCCAGTTCTTC.

The chain carries TRBV11-3 and TRBJ2-5; D is unresolved. V lost 0 bases, J lost 1 base, and 12 bases lay in between. Germline assignment: CDR1 SGHNT and CDR2 YENEEA. The CDR3 spans 16 residues. CDR3 residues: CASSLEGASLQETQYF. For the CDR3, the DNA is TGTGCCAGCAGCTTAGAGGGTGCGTCCCTCCAAGAGACCCAGTACTTC. The full variable domain, with the rest looked up from reference TRBV11-3 and TRBJ2-5, is EAGVVQSPRYKIIEKKQPVAFWCNPISGHNTLYWYLQNLGQGPELLIRYENEEAVDDSQLPKDRFSAERLKGVDSTLKIQPAELGDSAVYLCASSLEGASLQETQYFGPGTRLLVL.

This clonotype occurred a few times. Germline and junction disagree at one end, which may indicate a read error. This sequence joins TRBV28 and TRBJ2-7; no reliable D call. CDR3 size: 12 residues. Germline V lookup: CDR1 MDHEN, CDR2 SYDVKM. CDR3 bases: TGTGCCAGCTCGGGCTCTTCCTACGAACAGTACTTC. Translating it yields CASSGSSYEQYF.